The 25 T cell receptor beta chains below come from one sample, sequenced in a study of graft-versus-host responses after intestinal transplantation. Graft samples were processed, releasing intraepithelial and lamina propria lymphocytes. Some clones are missing from TCRdb's copy, which holds only in-frame ones; the method was immunoSEQ multiplex PCR. The sample includes approximately 12,000 clones, roughly 80% of them seen just once. This specimen consisted of ileum tissue, obtained 23 days after intestinal transplant. The receptors originated from a human patient who received an intestinal transplant, so some T cells may come from the graft donor.

The V call is TRBV28, the J call TRBJ2-2; D not resolved. There are 12 residues in the CDR3. The V gene's germline CDR1 is MDHEN and CDR2 SYDVKM. V was pared by 6 bases and J by 6 bases, with 8 bases between. The CDR3 DNA sequence: TGTGCCAGCAGATTAGGGTCCGGGGAGCTGTTTTTT. This sequence encodes CASRLGSGELFF.

The V gene is TRBV7-6, the J gene TRBJ2-1, with TRBD2 identical over 9 bases. V gave up 4 bases and J gave up 3 bases; unmatched junction bases: 4. Per the germline V gene, CDR1 is SGHVS and CDR2 is FNYEAQ. The CDR3 is 15 amino acids. CDR3 nucleotide sequence: TGTGCCAGCAGCTCCTTAGCGGGGGTCTACAATGAGCAGTTCTTC. Its translation is CASSSLAGVYNEQFF. Together with reference TRBV7-6 and TRBJ2-1, the CDR3 gives the full variable domain: GAGVSQSPRYKVTKRGQDVALRCDPISGHVSLYWYRQALGQGPEFLTYFNYEAQQDKSGLPNDRFSAERPEGSISTLTIQRTEQRDSAMYRCASSSLAGVYNEQFFGPGTRLTVL.

The chain links TRBV6-5 to TRBJ2-1, with no clear D. Germline assignment: CDR1 MNHEY and CDR2 SVGAGI. The CDR3 is 15 residues long. The V gene lost 6 bases and the J gene lost 4 bases, with 16 bases spanning the gap. CDR3 bases: TGTGCCAGCAGCTCACCCTTGACACGTTACAATGAGCAGTTCTTC. It specifies CASSSPLTRYNEQFF.

This clone occurred once. V and J are TRBV28 and TRBJ2-7, with a weak D call TRBD2 (6 bases). Germline CDR1 reads MDHEN; CDR2 reads SYDVKM. The V end lost 3 bases, the J end lost 6 bases, and 15 bases lay between the germline ends. The CDR3 contains 14 residues. CDR3 DNA sequence: TGTGCCAGCAGTTTGTCCGGGACTGGGAGCGAGCAGTACTTC. Its protein is CASSLSGTGSEQYF.

The chain couples TRBV6-6 to TRBJ2-2; D is undetermined. Trimming left V 0 bases short and J 6 bases short, with 5 bases between. The CDR3 has 13 amino acids. Germline V CDR1 and CDR2: MNHNY, SVGAGI (reference sequence). This CDR3 reads CASSYSSSGELFF. The DNA for the CDR3 is TGTGCCAGCAGTTACTCGAGCTCCGGGGAGCTGTTTTTT.

This chain connects TRBV21-1 to TRBJ2-1; the tabulated D call, TRBD1, remains unverified against the DNA. TRBV21-1 is deemed a pseudogene. This CDR3 is built from 14 residues. The CDR3: CASRWGQGLNEQFF. CDR3 nucleotides: TGTGCCAGCAGGTGGGGACAGGGGCTCAATGAGCAGTTCTTC.

This rearrangement joins TRBV15 to TRBJ1-1; maybe TRBD1 (5 bases). Germline CDR1 and CDR2: LNHNV and YYDKDF (reference sequence). The CDR3 covers 15 residues. Trimming removed 0 bases at V and 4 bases at J, with 12 bases between. As DNA, the CDR3 is TGTGCCACCAGCAGAGATGGGGGTGGGGGCACTGAAGCTTTCTTT. Protein: CATSRDGGGGTEAFF.

By sample fraction, this clone is large (0.1 to 1%). The chain links TRBV7-9 to TRBJ2-2; no firm D call. V was cut by 10 bases and J by 3 bases, with 9 bases left in between. Germline lookup yields CDR1 SEHNR and CDR2 FQNEAQ (reference sequence). The CDR3 contains 12 residues. CDR3 nucleotides: TGTGCCATCTGGGCCTACACCGGGGAGCTGTTTTTT. Residues: CAIWAYTGELFF.

The chain uses TRBV6-6 and TRBJ2-3; tentatively, D is TRBD2 (6 bases). The CDR3 runs to 15 residues. Germline V gene lookup returns CDR1 MNHNY and CDR2 SVGAGI (reference sequence). V lost 8 bases and J lost 2, with 17 bases in between. The CDR3 DNA sequence: TGTGCCAGCGGGGGGAGGAACCGAAACACAGATACGCAGTATTTT. It specifies CASGGRNRNTDTQYF.

The chain links TRBV27 to TRBJ2-1; 7 positions agree with TRBD2. The CDR3 has 16 amino acids. Germline trimming cut 1 base from V and 6 bases from J; bases unmatched to any gene: 9. Per germline, CDR1 MNHEY and CDR2 SMNVEV (reference sequence). The chain's CDR3 is CASSLLRTGGPNEQFF. The DNA of the CDR3 is TGTGCCAGCAGTTTATTAAGGACGGGAGGCCCCAATGAGCAGTTCTTC.

This sequence joins TRBV7-9 and TRBJ1-6, with a possible D match to TRBD1 (5 bases). The CDR3 loop spans 16 amino acids. The germline V and J ends were trimmed by 1 base and 9 bases, with 16 bases remaining between them. Germline V gene lookup returns CDR1 SEHNR and CDR2 FQNEAQ (reference sequence). The CDR3 reads CASSLGPGRSSSPLHF. The CDR3 DNA reads as TGTGCCAGCAGCTTAGGGCCAGGGAGATCGAGTTCACCCCTCCACTTT.

The chain joins TRBV5-4 to TRBJ1-2; D is perhaps TRBD1 (5 bases). The CDR3 is 15 amino acids. V lost 3 bases, J lost 2 bases, and 14 bases lay in between. Per the germline V gene, CDR1 is SGHNT and CDR2 is YYREEE (reference sequence). CDR3 coding DNA: TGTGCCAGCAGCTGGGGACGGACATCCAACTATGGCTACACCTTC. As protein: CASSWGRTSNYGYTF.

The rearrangement uses TRBV6-1 and TRBJ2-1, with TRBD2 matching 8 bases. Germline loops: CDR1 MNHNS, CDR2 SASEGT. V shed 3 bases and J 3 bases; nucleotides not matched to a gene: 4. The CDR3 is 15 residues long. The CDR3 DNA is TGTGCCAGCAGTGATCGCGGGAGGATCTACAATGAGCAGTTCTTC. This sequence encodes CASSDRGRIYNEQFF.

This clone was seen a handful of times. The genes are TRBV21-1 and TRBJ2-7; the table's D call, TRBD1, has no DNA check behind it. TRBV21-1 is a pseudogene segment. The CDR3 extends over 15 amino acids. In DNA, the CDR3 is TGTGCCAGCAGCAAAGTCACGGGACATTCGGAGAGGGAGTACTTC. It yields the protein CASSKVTGHSEREYF.

The chain links TRBV28 to TRBJ2-1, with a weak D call TRBD1 (5 bases). This CDR3 is built from 15 residues. V was cut by 0 bases and J by 16 bases, with 22 bases left in between. Per germline, CDR1 MDHEN and CDR2 SYDVKM. This CDR3 is CASSLWGTARGRDFF. For the CDR3, the DNA is TGTGCCAGCAGTTTATGGGGCACTGCTAGGGGCAGGGATTTCTTC.

This clone was recorded a few times. V gene TRBV6-4 combines with J gene TRBJ2-2, with D hard to call. Germline-derived CDR1 and CDR2 are MRHNA and SNTAGT. Trimming pared 5 bases from V and 7 bases from J, leaving 5 bases between. The CDR3 is made up of 11 amino acids. CDR3 DNA: TGTGCCAGCAGTAATGGCGGGGAGCTGTTTTTT. Translation gives CASSNGGELFF.

The rearrangement links TRBV9 to TRBJ2-5; D is perhaps TRBD1 (5 bases). The closer fit of TRBJ2-7 to the DNA end suggests the J call may be wrong. The CDR3 has 14 amino acids. Germline V CDR1 and CDR2: SGDLS, YYNGEE. The CDR3 nucleotides read TGTGCCAGCAGCGTAGGATCCTTCAGGGACGAGCAGTACTTC. This translates into CASSVGSFRDEQYF.

J is TRBJ2-2 and V is TRBV5-4, with 10 bases that match TRBD2. There are 16 residues in the CDR3. Germline loops: CDR1 SGHNT, CDR2 YYREEE (reference sequence). V was clipped by 2 bases and J by 5 bases; unmatched bases: 6. The CDR3 sequence is CASSLSGGAFTGELFF. The DNA of the CDR3 is TGTGCCAGCAGCTTAAGCGGGGGGGCCTTTACCGGGGAGCTGTTTTTT.

This clone was picked up one time. The chain links TRBV5-6 to TRBJ1-2, with D perhaps TRBD1 (5 bases). Trimming took off 0 bases at V and 8 bases at J, with 5 bases between the two ends. From germline, CDR1 is SGHDT and CDR2 YYEEEE. CDR3 length: 11 residues. The CDR3 nucleotides read TGTGCCAGCAGCTTGGGGGGCGGCTACACCTTC. Amino acid sequence: CASSLGGGYTF.

The sample holds a few counts of this clone. J is TRBJ1-1 and V is TRBV5-8; a weak D match, TRBD1 (6 bases). Germline loops: CDR1 SGHTS, CDR2 YDEGEE. Trimming took off 5 bases at V and 11 bases at J, with 10 bases between the two ends. The CDR3 contains 10 residues. CDR3 protein: CASSPTGAFF. The CDR3 bases are TGTGCCAGCAGTCCTACAGGGGCTTTCTTT.

The chain recombines TRBV14 with TRBJ2-3, with 11 bases identical to TRBD2. The germline V gene encodes CDR1 SGHDN and CDR2 FVKESK. This CDR3 spans 16 amino acids. The V gene end was trimmed by 0 bases and the J gene end by 4 bases; junction bases not matched to a gene: 3. The CDR3: CASSQDIAGGADTQYF. The CDR3 nucleotides read TGTGCCAGCAGCCAAGATATAGCGGGGGGGGCAGATACGCAGTATTTT.

This sequence joins TRBV20-1 and TRBJ2-7; D possibly corresponds to TRBD1 (6 bases). Trimming stripped 4 bases from V and 12 bases from J, with 16 bases between. In germline, CDR1 is DFQATT, CDR2 SNEGSKA (reference sequence). The CDR3 totals 11 residues. This chain's CDR3 is CSATAGAGVYF. For the CDR3, the DNA is TGCAGTGCTACCGCTGGGGCAGGGGTGTACTTC.

The chain employs TRBV21-1 and TRBJ2-1. TRBV21-1 is an annotated pseudogene. The length of the CDR3 is 16 residues. In DNA form, the CDR3 reads TGTGCCAGCAGCAACCACGGGGCGGGCGCCTACAATGAGCAGTTCTTC. Its protein is CASSNHGAGAYNEQFF.

Written as DNA, the CDR3 is TGTGCCAGCAGTTTCCCGCATAGCACAGATACGCAGTATTTT. This codes for CASSFPHSTDTQYF. The chain recombines TRBV28 with TRBJ2-3, with no clear D. Germline V gene data show CDR1 as MDHEN and CDR2 as SYDVKM. The CDR3 contains 14 residues. V lost 3 bases, J lost 0 bases, and 7 bases lay in between.

The V call is TRBV14, the J call TRBJ2-1; 7 nucleotides align to TRBD2. The CDR3 has 21 amino acids. The ends lost 0 bases at V and 7 bases at J; junction bases unmatched: 24. From germline, CDR1 is SGHDN and CDR2 FVKESK. For the CDR3, the DNA is TGTGCCAGCAGCCAAGAGCCCAATTCGGACGGGAGCGTTATCGGGAGGAATGAGCAGTTCTTC. Encoded protein: CASSQEPNSDGSVIGRNEQFF.